This T cell receptor beta chain was found in a study of beta chain features in type 1 diabetes. Study-wide context: Patients did not differ from healthy donors in age, gender or cell yield. Taken together, all samples contributed approximately 110 million examined sorted cells.

Sequenced material consisted of expressed TCRB transcripts (all of the isolated RNA was reverse transcribed). Repertoires were generated with immunoSEQ multiplex PCR, while TCRdb's copy carries only in-frame clones and drops some. The table has a few hundred thousand clones, over 8.5% seen once; the top ten hold about 0.64%. About this clone itself: What it recognizes is unknown.

CDR1 SGHRS and CDR2 YFSETQ come from the germline V gene. The CDR3 contains 18 residues. V was clipped by 0 bases and J by 0 bases, with 15 bases between them. Study results and caveats: A greater similarity of naive, central memory and Treg TCRB repertoires was seen among patients than among healthy donors. Significant though moderate, a shortening of TCRB CDR3s appeared in all four CD4+ subsets of Type 1 diabetes patients. The study notes PCR might favor shorter templates equally in patients and controls.

Sequenced material: central memory CD4+ T cells from blood. V and J are TRBV5-1 and TRBJ2-2; no reliable D call. This TCR derives from a man aged 25-45 years with type 1 diabetes. CDR3 nucleotide sequence: TGCGCCAGCAGCTTGGTTCTATCATCCGAATCGAACACCGGGGAGCTGTTTTTT. Amino acid sequence: CASSLVLSSESNTGELFF.